A selection of T cell receptor beta chains follows, all from one sample in a study of early T cells in non-severe SARS-CoV-2 infection. TCRdb re-called the 5' RACE reads through MiXCR, storing one row per CDR3 protein. The sample yields about 100,000 distinct CDR3 sequences, 13% seen once. Sequenced sample: whole blood. The receptors here all came from an adult who was a healthcare worker with PCR-confirmed SARS-CoV-2 infection or an uninfected control (not recorded which). Both conserved end residues are part of each CDR3. A D gene is named only where the DNA matches it firmly. Only some rows state a clone size, as once, few, many or a class for expanded clones.

TRBV11-2,TRBJ1-4,many,-,CASSLTGAKLFF,TGTGCCAGCAGCCTCACTGGCGCGAAACTGTTTTTT
TRBV29-1,TRBJ2-7,few,TRBD1,CSAGRDSREQYF,TGCAGCGCTGGCCGGGACAGTCGGGAGCAGTACTTC
TRBV6-1,TRBJ2-1,-,-,CASRPGGWAGYEQFF,TGTGCCAGCAGGCCCGGCGGGTGGGCTGGGTATGAGCAGTTCTTC
TRBV20-1,TRBJ2-3,few,TRBD2,CSAPGLARSTDTQYF,TGCAGTGCGCCCGGACTAGCGCGTAGCACAGATACGCAGTATTTT
TRBV5-6,TRBJ2-7,few,-,CATGGPTTYEQYF,TGTGCCACCGGGGGTCCAACTACCTACGAGCAGTACTTC
TRBV4-1,TRBJ2-7,-,-,CASSQDPQGYEQYF,TGCGCCAGCAGCCAAGATCCCCAGGGGTATGAGCAGTACTTC
TRBV7-2,TRBJ1-2,many,-,CASSLSAGAVINYGYTF,TGTGCCAGCAGCTTAAGTGCAGGGGCGGTTATTAACTATGGCTACACCTTC
TRBV20-1,TRBJ2-2,few,-,CSARNYTGELFF,TGCAGTGCTAGGAACTACACCGGGGAGCTGTTTTTT
TRBV6-1,TRBJ1-5,few,TRBD1,CASRGTGIRRQPRHF,TGTGCCAGCCGCGGGACAGGGATTAGGCGGCAGCCCCGGCATTTT
TRBV28,TRBJ2-7,-,-,CASSLRGALYEQYF,TGTGCCAGCAGTTTACGGGGGGCCCTCTACGAGCAGTACTTC
TRBV10-3,TRBJ1-1,-,-,CAISGQNTEAFF,TGTGCCATCAGTGGGCAGAACACTGAAGCTTTCTTT
TRBV5-8,TRBJ2-5,few,-,CASSLYGREETQYF,TGTGCCAGCAGCTTGTACGGCAGGGAAGAGACCCAGTACTTC
TRBV11-2,TRBJ1-3,many,TRBD1,CASQDRGPGNTIYF,TGTGCCAGCCAGGACAGGGGGCCTGGAAACACCATATATTTT
TRBV29-1,TRBJ2-1,-,-,CSVSPGGPYNEQFF,TGCAGCGTCTCCCCCGGGGGACCCTACAATGAGCAGTTCTTC
TRBV28,TRBJ2-5,many,-,CASSSYLGEETQYF,TGTGCCAGCAGTTCCTACCTTGGGGAAGAGACCCAGTACTTC
TRBV28,TRBJ2-7,many,-,CASSRPPYEQYF,TGTGCCAGCAGCCGCCCCCCCTACGAGCAGTACTTC
TRBV19,TRBJ1-4,few,TRBD1,CASSIEDRENEKLFF,TGTGCCAGTAGTATCGAGGACAGGGAGAATGAAAAACTGTTTTTT
TRBV10-2,TRBJ2-1,many,TRBD2,CASSSSGEGHEQFF,TGCGCCAGCAGCTCTAGCGGAGAAGGCCATGAGCAGTTCTTC
TRBV20-1,TRBJ2-2,few,-,CSARDGQGKAGELFF,TGCAGTGCTAGAGATGGCCAGGGGAAGGCCGGGGAGCTGTTTTTT
TRBV10-3,TRBJ2-3,many,-,CAISASTGGARTDTQYF,TGTGCCATCAGTGCTTCGACCGGGGGCGCGAGAACAGATACGCAGTATTTT
TRBV14,TRBJ2-1,few,-,CASSQVEAKPYNEQFF,TGTGCCAGCAGCCAAGTCGAGGCTAAGCCATACAATGAGCAGTTCTTC
TRBV2,TRBJ1-1,-,-,CASRGIYGEGNTEAFF,TGTGCCAGCAGAGGGATATATGGGGAGGGGAACACTGAAGCTTTCTTT
TRBV29-1,TRBJ1-3,many,-,CSVKWGSGNTIYF,TGCAGCGTTAAGTGGGGCTCTGGAAACACCATATATTTT
TRBV27,TRBJ1-5,many,TRBD1,CASSVTGLQPQHF,TGTGCCAGCAGTGTGACAGGGTTGCAGCCCCAGCATTTT
TRBV10-2,TRBJ2-7,-,TRBD1,CASSVRQGFGYEQYF,TGCGCCAGCAGTGTTCGACAGGGCTTTGGATACGAGCAGTACTTC
TRBV5-5,TRBJ2-7,many,TRBD2,CASSQRLAGVMGHEQYF,TGTGCCAGCAGCCAAAGACTAGCGGGGGTCATGGGGCACGAGCAGTACTTC
TRBV29-1,TRBJ2-1,-,TRBD2,CSVDGTSGGAHNEQFF,TGCAGCGTTGATGGGACTAGCGGGGGGGCCCACAATGAGCAGTTCTTC
TRBV4-1,TRBJ2-4,-,-,CASSQAGGSLAKNIQYF,TGCGCCAGCAGCCAAGCAGGCGGTTCATTAGCCAAAAACATTCAGTACTTC
TRBV12-3/TRBV12-4,TRBJ1-2,many,-,CASRPDRINYGYTF,TGTGCCAGCAGGCCGGACAGAATTAACTATGGCTACACCTTC
TRBV6-6,TRBJ1-2,many,TRBD1,CASSPGTGYGYTF,TGTGCCAGCAGTCCGGGGACAGGGTATGGCTACACCTTC
TRBV13,TRBJ1-1,many,-,CASSHRRTGITEAFF,TGTGCCAGCAGCCATAGGCGAACGGGGATCACTGAAGCTTTCTTT
TRBV4-1,TRBJ2-7,few,-,CASSPYPIPTYEQYF,TGCGCCAGCAGCCCATATCCGATCCCCACCTACGAGCAGTACTTC